The source of this TCR beta chain is a study of T cell changes during pregnancy in multiple sclerosis. Data came from immunoSEQ multiplex PCR; TCRdb stores just in-frame clones and leaves some out. The sample consists of more than 25,000 clones, 91% of them appearing once. V dropped 5 bases and J dropped 7 bases, with 11 bases sitting between them. Germline assignment: CDR1 DFQATT and CDR2 SNEGSKA (reference sequence). This CDR3 comprises 11 residues. Sequenced here: CD8+ T cells from peripheral blood mononuclear cells, sampled in the second trimester of pregnancy. The TCR originated in a female donor in good health, enrolled as a control in a pregnancy study. The J gene is TRBJ1-1, the V gene TRBV20-1; unclear D gene. The CDR3 here is CSAPGGIEAFF. The CDR3 DNA is TGCAGTGCTCCCGGAGGAATTGAAGCTTTCTTT.